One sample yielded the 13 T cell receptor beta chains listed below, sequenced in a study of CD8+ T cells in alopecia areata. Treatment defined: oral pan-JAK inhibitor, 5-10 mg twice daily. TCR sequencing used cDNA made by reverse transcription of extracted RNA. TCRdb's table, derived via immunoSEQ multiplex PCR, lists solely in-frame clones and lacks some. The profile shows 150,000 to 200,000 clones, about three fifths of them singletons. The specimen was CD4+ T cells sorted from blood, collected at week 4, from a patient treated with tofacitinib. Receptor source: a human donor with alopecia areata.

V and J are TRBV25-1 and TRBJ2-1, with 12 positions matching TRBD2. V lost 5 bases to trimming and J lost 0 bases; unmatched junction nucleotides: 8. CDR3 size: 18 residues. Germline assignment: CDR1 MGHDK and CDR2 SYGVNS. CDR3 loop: CASSSGTSGPSSYNEQFF. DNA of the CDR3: TGTGCCAGCAGTTCGGGGACTAGCGGGCCCAGCTCCTACAATGAGCAGTTCTTC.

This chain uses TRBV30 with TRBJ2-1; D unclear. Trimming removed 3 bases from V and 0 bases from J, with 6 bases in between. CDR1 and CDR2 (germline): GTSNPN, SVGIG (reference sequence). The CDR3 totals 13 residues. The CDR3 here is CAWSSFSYNEQFF. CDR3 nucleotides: TGTGCCTGGAGCTCCTTCTCCTACAATGAGCAGTTCTTC. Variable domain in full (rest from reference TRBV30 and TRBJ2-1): SQTIHQWPATLVQPVGSPLSLECTVEGTSNPNLYWYRQAAGRGLQLLFYSVGIGQISSEVPQNLSASRPQDRQFILSSKKLLLSDSGFYLCAWSSFSYNEQFFGPGTRLTVL.

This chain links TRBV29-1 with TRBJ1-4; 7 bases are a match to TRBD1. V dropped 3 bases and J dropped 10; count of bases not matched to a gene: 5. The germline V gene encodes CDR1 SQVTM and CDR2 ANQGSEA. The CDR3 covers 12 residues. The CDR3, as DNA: TGCAGCGTTGAGAAAGGGGGCGGAAAACTGTTTTTT. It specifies CSVEKGGGKLFF.

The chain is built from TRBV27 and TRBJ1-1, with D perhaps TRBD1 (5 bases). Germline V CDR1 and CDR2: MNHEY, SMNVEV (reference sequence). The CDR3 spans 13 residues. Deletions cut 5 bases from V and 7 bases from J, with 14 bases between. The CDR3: CASSARDALEAFF. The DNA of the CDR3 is TGTGCCAGCAGTGCCCGGGACGCTCTTGAAGCTTTCTTT.

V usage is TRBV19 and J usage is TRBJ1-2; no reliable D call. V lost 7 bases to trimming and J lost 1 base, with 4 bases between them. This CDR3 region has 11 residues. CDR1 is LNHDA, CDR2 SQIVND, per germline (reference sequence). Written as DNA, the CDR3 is TGTGCCAGTATGCGTAACTATGGCTACACCTTC. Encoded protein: CASMRNYGYTF.

The CDR3 spells CAWSVGTAPGNTIYF. The CDR3 nucleotides read TGTGCCTGGAGTGTAGGGACAGCACCTGGAAACACCATATATTTT. The rearrangement uses TRBV30 and TRBJ1-3; 7 bases line up with TRBD1. The germline V gene has CDR1 GTSNPN and CDR2 SVGIG (reference sequence). Unmatched junction bases numbered 4, after V lost 0 bases and J lost 2 bases. The CDR3 is made up of 15 amino acids.

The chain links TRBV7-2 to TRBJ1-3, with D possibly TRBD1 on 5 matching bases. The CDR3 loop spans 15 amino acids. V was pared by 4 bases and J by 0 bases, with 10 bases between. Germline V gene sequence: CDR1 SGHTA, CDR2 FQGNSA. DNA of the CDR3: TGTGCCAGCAGCTCAACAGGATCCTCTGGAAACACCATATATTTT. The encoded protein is CASSSTGSSGNTIYF.

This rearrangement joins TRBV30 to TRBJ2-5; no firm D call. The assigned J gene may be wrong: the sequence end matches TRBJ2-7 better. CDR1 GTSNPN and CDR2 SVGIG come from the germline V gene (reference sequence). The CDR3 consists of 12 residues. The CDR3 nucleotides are TGTGCCTGGAGTGGCCAAGCTTCCGAGCAGTACTTC. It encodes CAWSGQASEQYF.

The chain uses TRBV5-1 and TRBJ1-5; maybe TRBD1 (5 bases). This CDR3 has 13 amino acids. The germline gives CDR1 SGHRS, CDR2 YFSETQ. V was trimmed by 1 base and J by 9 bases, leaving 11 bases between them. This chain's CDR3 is CASSLTGNLPQHF. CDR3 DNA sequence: TGCGCCAGCAGCTTGACAGGAAACTTGCCCCAGCATTTT.

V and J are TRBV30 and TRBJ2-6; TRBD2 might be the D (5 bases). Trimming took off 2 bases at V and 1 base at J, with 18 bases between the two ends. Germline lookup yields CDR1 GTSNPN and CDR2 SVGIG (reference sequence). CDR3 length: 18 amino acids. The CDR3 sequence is CAWSPARAPSSGANVLTF. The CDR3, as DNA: TGTGCCTGGAGTCCGGCGAGGGCCCCTTCATCTGGGGCCAACGTCCTGACTTTC.

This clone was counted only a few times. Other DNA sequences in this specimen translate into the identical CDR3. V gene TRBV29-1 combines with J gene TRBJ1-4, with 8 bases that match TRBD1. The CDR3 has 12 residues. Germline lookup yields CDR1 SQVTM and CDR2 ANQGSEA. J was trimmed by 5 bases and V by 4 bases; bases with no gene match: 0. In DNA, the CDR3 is TGCAGCGTTGGACAGGGGAATGAAAAACTGTTTTTT. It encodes CSVGQGNEKLFF.

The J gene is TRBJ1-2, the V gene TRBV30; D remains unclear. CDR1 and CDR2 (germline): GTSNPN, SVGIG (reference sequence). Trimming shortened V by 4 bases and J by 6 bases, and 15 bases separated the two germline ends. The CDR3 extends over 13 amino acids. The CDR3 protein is CAWKLNVGNGYTF. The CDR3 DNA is TGTGCCTGGAAGTTGAATGTGGGGAATGGCTACACCTTC.

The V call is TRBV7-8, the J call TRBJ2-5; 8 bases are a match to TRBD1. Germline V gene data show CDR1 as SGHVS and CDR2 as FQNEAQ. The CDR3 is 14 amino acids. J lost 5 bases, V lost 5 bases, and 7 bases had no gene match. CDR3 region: CASSPNGQGETQYF. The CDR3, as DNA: TGTGCCAGCAGCCCGAACGGACAGGGCGAGACCCAGTACTTC.